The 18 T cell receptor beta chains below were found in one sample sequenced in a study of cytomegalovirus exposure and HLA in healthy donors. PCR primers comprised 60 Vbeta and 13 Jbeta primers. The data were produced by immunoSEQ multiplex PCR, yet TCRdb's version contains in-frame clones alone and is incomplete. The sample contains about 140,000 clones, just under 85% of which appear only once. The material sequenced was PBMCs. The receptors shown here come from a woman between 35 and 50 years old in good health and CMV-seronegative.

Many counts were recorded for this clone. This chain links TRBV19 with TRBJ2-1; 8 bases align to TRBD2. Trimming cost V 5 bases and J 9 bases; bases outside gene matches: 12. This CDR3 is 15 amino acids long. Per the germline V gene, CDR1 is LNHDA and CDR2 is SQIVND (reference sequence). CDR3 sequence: CASSPLSGRAGEQFF. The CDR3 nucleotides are TGTGCCAGTAGTCCCCTCTCCGGGAGGGCCGGTGAGCAGTTCTTC.

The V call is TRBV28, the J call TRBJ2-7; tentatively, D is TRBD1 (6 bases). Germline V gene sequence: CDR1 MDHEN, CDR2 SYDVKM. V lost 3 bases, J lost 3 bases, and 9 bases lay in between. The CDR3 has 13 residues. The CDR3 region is CASSFTGNYEQYF. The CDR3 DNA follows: TGTGCCAGCAGTTTCACAGGGAACTACGAGCAGTACTTC. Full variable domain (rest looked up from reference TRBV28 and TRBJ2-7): DVKVTQSSRYLVKRTGEKVFLECVQDMDHENMFWYRQDPGLGLRLIYFSYDVKMKEKGDIPEGYSVSREKKERFSLILESASTNQTSMYLCASSFTGNYEQYFGPGTRLTVT.

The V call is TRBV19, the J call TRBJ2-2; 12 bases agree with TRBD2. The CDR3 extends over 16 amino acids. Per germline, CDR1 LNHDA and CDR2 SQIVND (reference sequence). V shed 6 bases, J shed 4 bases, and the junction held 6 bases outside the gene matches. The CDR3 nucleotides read TGTGCCAGTAGCATTGGACTAGCGGGAAGCACCGGGGAGCTGTTTTTT. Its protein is CASSIGLAGSTGELFF.

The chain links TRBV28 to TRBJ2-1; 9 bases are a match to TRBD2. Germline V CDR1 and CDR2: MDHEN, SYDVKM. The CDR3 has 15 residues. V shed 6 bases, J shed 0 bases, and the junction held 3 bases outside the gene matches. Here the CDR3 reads CASRLAGSSYNEQFF. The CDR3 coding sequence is TGTGCCAGCAGACTAGCGGGCAGCTCCTACAATGAGCAGTTCTTC.

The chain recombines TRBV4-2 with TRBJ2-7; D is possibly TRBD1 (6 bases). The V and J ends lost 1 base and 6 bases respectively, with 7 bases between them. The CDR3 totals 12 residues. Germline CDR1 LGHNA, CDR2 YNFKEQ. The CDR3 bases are TGTGCCAGCAGCCAAGGGGGGCTCGAGCAGTACTTC. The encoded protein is CASSQGGLEQYF.

The CDR3 protein is CASSDLGQEAFF. CDR3 coding DNA: TGTGCCAGCAGTGATTTAGGACAGGAAGCTTTCTTT. This chain joins TRBV25-1 and TRBJ1-1; possibly TRBD1 for D (6 bases). With 3 bases removed from V and 8 bases from J, the gap between germline ends came to 10 bases. The CDR3 spans 12 residues. Germline loops: CDR1 MGHDK, CDR2 SYGVNS.

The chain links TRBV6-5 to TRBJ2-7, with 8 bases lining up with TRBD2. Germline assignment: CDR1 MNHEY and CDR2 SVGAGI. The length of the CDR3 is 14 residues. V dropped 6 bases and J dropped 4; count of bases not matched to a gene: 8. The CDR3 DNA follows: TGTGCCAGCAGCACCACGGGACTAGGTTACGAGCAGTACTTC. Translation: CASSTTGLGYEQYF.

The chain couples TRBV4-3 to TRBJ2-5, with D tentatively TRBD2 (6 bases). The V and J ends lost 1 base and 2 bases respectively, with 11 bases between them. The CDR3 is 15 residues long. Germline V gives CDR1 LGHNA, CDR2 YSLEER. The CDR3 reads CASSQGSGAQETQYF. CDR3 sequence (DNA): TGCGCCAGCAGCCAAGGTAGCGGAGCTCAAGAGACCCAGTACTTC.

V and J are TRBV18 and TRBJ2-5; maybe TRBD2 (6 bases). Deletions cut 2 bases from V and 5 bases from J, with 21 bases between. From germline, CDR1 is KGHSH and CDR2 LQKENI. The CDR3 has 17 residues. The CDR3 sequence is CASSPGLEGWEPETQYF. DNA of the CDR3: TGTGCCAGCTCACCAGGTCTGGAGGGCTGGGAACCGGAGACCCAGTACTTC.

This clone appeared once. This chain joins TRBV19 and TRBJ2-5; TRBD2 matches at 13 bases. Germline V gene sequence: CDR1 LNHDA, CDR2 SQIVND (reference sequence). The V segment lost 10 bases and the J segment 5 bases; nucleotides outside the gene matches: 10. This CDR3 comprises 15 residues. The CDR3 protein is CATTTSGRPYETQYF. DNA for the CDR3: TGTGCCACTACGACTAGCGGGAGGCCTTATGAGACCCAGTACTTC.

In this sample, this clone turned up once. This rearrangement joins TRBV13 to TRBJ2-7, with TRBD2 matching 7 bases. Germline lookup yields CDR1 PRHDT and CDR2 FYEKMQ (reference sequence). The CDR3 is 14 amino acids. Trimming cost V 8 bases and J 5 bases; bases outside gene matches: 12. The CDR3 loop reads CASLDSGGRNEQYF. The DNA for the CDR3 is TGTGCCAGCCTAGACTCGGGAGGTCGCAACGAGCAGTACTTC.

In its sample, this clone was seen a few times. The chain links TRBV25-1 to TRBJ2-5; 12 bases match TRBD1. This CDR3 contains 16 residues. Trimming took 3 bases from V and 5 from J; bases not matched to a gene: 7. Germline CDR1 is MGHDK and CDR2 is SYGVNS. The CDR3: CASSEAGTGGGETQYF. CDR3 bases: TGTGCCAGCAGTGAGGCCGGGACAGGGGGCGGCGAGACCCAGTACTTC.

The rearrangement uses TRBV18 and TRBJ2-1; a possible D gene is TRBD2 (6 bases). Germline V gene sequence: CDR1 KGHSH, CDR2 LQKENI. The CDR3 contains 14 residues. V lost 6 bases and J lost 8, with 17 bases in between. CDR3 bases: TGTGCCAGCTCGCCGGGACTGAAAAGGGATGAGCAGTTCTTC. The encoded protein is CASSPGLKRDEQFF.

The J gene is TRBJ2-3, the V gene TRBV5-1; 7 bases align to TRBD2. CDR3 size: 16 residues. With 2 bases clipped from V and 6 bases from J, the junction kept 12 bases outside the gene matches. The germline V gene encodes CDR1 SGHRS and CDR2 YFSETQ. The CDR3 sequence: CASSFGAGVSQDTQYF. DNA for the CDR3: TGCGCCAGCAGCTTTGGTGCGGGAGTCTCCCAGGATACGCAGTATTTT.

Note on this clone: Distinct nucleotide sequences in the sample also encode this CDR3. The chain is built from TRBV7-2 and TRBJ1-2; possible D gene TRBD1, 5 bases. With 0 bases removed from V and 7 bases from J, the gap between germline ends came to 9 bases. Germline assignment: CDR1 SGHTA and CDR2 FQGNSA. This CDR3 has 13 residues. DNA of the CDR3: TGTGCCAGCAGCTTAGCGCGGGGGGGTGGCTACACCTTC. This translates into CASSLARGGGYTF.

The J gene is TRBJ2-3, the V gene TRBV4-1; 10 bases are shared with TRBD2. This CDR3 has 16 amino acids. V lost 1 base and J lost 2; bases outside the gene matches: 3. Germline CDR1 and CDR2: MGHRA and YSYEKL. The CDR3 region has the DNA TGCGCCAGCAGCCAAGTCAGCGGGAGGGTCACAGATACGCAGTATTTT. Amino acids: CASSQVSGRVTDTQYF.

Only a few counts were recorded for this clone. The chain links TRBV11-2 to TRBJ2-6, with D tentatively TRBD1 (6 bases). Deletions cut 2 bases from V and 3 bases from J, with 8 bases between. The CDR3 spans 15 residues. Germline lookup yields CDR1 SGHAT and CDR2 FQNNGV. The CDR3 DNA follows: TGTGCCAGCAGCTTAAGCAGGGGTGGGGCCAACGTCCTGACTTTC. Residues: CASSLSRGGANVLTF.

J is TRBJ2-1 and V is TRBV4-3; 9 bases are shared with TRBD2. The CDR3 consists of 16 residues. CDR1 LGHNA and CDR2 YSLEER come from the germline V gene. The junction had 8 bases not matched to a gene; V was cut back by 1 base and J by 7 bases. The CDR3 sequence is CASSQASAGGSNEQFF. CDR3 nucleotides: TGCGCCAGCAGCCAAGCGTCAGCGGGGGGATCTAATGAGCAGTTCTTC.